The source of this T cell receptor beta chain is a study of CD8+CD57+ T cells in acquired aplastic anemia. Overall study results and limits: It was found that nearly 30 CD8+ CDR3 sequences were shared between patients and controls.

This clonotype was seen only once. Its antigen is currently unknown. Template material for TCR beta VDJ and CDR3 profiling consisted of genomic DNA. TCRdb reanalysed the reads using MiXCR and keeps one entry per CDR3 protein. The sample consists of more than 40,000 distinct CDR3 sequences, approximately 72% of them appearing once. The CDR3 spans 16 residues. The ends were cut back, 6 bases at V and 0 bases at J, with 12 bases in the middle. The V gene's germline CDR1 is MGHDK and CDR2 SYGVNS. Sequenced input: sorted CD4+, CD8+, or CD8+CD57+ T cells (not recorded which) from PBMCs. This sequence originates from a human donor in good health, serving as a control. This chain uses TRBV25-1 with TRBJ1-6; D is unclear. This chain's CDR3 is CASSSFAGSYNSPLHF. The CDR3 bases are TGTGCCAGCAGCTCGTTCGCAGGCTCCTATAATTCACCCCTCCACTTT.